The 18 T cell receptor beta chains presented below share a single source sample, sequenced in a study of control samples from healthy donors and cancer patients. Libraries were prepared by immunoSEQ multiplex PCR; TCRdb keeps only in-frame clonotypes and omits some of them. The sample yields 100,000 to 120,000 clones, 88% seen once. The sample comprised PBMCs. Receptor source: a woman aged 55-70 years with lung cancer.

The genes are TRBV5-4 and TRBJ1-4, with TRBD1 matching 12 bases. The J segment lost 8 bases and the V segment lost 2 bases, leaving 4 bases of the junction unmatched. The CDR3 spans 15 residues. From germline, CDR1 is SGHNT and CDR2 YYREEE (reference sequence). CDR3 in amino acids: CASSFRDRGREKLFF. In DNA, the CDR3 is TGTGCCAGCAGCTTCCGGGACAGGGGGCGAGAAAAACTGTTTTTT.

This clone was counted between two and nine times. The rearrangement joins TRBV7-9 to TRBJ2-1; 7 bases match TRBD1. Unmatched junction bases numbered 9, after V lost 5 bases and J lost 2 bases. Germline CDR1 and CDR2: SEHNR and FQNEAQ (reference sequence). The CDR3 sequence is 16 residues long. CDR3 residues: CASSPTGAHPYNEQFF. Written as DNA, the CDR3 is TGTGCCAGCAGCCCTACAGGGGCGCATCCCTACAATGAGCAGTTCTTC.

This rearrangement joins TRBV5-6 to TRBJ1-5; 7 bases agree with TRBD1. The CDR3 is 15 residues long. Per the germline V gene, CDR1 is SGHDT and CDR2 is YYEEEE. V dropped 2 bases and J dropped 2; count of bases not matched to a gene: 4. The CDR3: CASSFGGQGNQPQHF. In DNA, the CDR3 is TGTGCCAGCAGCTTCGGAGGACAGGGCAATCAGCCCCAGCATTTT.

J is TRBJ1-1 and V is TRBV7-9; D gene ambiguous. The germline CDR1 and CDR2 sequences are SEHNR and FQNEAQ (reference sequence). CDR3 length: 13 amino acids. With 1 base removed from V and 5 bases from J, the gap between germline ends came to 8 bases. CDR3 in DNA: TGTGCCAGCAGCTTAGAAATAAAGACTGAAGCTTTCTTT. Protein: CASSLEIKTEAFF.

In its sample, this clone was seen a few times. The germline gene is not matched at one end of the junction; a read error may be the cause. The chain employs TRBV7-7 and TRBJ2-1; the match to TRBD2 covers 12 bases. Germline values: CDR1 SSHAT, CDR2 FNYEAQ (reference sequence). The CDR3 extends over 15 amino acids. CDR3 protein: CASSALAGGYNEQFF. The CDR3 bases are TGTGCTAGCAGCGCTCTAGCGGGAGGGTACAATGAGCAGTTCTTC.

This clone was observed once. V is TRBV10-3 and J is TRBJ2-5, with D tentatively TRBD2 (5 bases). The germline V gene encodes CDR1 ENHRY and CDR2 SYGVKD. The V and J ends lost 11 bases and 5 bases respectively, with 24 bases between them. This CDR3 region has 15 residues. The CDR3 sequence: CASKGTARDRETQYF. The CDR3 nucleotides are TGTGCCTCAAAGGGAACAGCACGGGATCGGGAGACCCAGTACTTC.

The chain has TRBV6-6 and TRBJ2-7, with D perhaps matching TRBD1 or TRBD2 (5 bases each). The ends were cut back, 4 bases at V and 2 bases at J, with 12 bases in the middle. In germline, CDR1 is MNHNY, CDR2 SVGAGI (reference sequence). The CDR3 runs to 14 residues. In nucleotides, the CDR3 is TGTGCCAGCAGTTTTGGTGGGGGTGCCTACGAGCAGTACTTC. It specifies CASSFGGGAYEQYF.

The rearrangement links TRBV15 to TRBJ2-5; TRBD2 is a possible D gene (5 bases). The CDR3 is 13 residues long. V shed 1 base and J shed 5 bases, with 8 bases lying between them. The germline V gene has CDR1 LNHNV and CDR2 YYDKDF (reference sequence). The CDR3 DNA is TGTGCCACCAGCAGAGTCGGGGTGGAGACCCAGTACTTC. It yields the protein CATSRVGVETQYF.

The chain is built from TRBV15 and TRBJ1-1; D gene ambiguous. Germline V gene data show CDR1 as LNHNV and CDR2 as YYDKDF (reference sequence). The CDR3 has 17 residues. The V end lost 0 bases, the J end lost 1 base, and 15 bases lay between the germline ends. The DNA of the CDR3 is TGTGCCACCAGCAGAGAAGTCCGAAGGTTGGGGAACACTGAAGCTTTCTTT. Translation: CATSREVRRLGNTEAFF. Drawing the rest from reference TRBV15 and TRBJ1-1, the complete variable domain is DAMVIQNPRYQVTQFGKPVTLSCSQTLNHNVMYWYQQKSSQAPKLLFHYYDKDFNNEADTPDNFQSRRPNTSFCFLDIRSPGLGDTAMYLCATSREVRRLGNTEAFFGQGTRLTVV.

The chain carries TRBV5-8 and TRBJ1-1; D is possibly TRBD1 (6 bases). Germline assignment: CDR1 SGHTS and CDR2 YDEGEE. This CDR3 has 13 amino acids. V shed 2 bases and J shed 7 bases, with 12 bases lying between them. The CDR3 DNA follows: TGTGCCAGCAGCTTTGCGGGGGGCCTTGAAGCTTTCTTT. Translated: CASSFAGGLEAFF.

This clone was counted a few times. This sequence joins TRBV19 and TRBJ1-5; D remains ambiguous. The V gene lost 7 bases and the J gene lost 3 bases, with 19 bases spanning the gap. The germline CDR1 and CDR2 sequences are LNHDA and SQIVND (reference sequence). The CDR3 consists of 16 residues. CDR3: CASISREANFNQPQHF. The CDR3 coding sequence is TGTGCCAGTATTTCTCGGGAAGCAAATTTCAATCAGCCCCAGCATTTT.

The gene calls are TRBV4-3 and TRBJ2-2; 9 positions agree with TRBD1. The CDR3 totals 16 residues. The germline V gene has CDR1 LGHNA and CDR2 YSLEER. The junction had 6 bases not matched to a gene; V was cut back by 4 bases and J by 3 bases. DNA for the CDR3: TGCGCCAGCAGCCTTAACAGGGGGCGGGACACCGGGGAGCTGTTTTTT. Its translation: CASSLNRGRDTGELFF.

The CDR3 loop reads CASSFQVGNTIYF. The CDR3 bases are TGTGCCAGCAGTTTCCAGGTCGGAAACACCATATATTTT. The chain employs TRBV12-3 or TRBV12-4 and TRBJ1-3; unclear D gene. Trimming took off 3 bases at V and 4 bases at J, with 7 bases between the two ends. The CDR3 is 13 residues long.

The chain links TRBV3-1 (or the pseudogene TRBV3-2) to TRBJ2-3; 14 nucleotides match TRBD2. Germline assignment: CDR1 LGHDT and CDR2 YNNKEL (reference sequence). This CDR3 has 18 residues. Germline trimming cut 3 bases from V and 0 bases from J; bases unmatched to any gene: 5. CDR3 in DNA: TGTGCCAGCAGCCAGGGGACTAGCGGGAGTTGGAGCACAGATACGCAGTATTTT. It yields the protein CASSQGTSGSWSTDTQYF.

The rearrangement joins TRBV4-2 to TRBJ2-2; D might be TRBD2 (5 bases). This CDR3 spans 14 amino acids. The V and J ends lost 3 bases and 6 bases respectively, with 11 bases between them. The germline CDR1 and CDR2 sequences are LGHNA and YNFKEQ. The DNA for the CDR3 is TGTGCCAGCAGCCAGGAGGAGGCCGCCGGGGAGCTGTTTTTT. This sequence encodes CASSQEEAAGELFF.

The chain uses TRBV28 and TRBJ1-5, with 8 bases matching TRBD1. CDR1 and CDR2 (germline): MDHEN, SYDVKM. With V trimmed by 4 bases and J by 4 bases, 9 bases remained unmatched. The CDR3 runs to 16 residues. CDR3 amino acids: CASSSSRGRRNQPQHF. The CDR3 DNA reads TGTGCCAGCAGTTCTTCCAGGGGGCGGCGGAATCAGCCCCAGCATTTT.

The CDR3 is CASSLQGGQPQHF. Written as DNA, the CDR3 is TGTGCCAGCAGTCTGCAGGGAGGTCAGCCCCAGCATTTT. J is TRBJ1-5 and V is TRBV2, with TRBD1 as a possible D gene (5 bases). Trimming pared 5 bases from V and 6 bases from J, leaving 11 bases between. The CDR3 has 13 amino acids. Germline CDR1 SNHLY, CDR2 FYNNEI. The full variable domain, rest sourced from reference TRBV2 and TRBJ1-5, is EPEVTQTPSHQVTQMGQEVILRCVPISNHLYFYWYRQILGQKVEFLVSFYNNEISEKSEIFDDQFSVERPDGSNFTLKIRSTKLEDSAMYFCASSLQGGQPQHFGDGTRLSIL.

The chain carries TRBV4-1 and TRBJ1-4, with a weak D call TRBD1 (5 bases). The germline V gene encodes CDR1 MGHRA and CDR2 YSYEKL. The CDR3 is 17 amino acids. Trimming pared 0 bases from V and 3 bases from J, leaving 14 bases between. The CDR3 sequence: CASSQEGLGLSNEKLFF. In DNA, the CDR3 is TGCGCCAGCAGCCAAGAGGGTCTGGGGCTCTCTAATGAAAAACTGTTTTTT.